The 4 T cell receptor beta chains below were found in one sample sequenced in a study of Ad26.COV2.S vaccination and SARS-CoV-2 variants. Data came from immunoSEQ multiplex PCR; TCRdb stores just in-frame clones and leaves some out. The table has 300,000 to 350,000 clones, almost 90% seen once. Treatment here: over 15 received Ad26.COV2.S at low or high dose, single or two shots; about 5 received placebo; per-sample allocation not given. Collection of the samples took place on day 63 after the first injection of vaccine or placebo. The specimen was peripheral blood, collected in a trial of Ad26.COV2.S vaccine versus placebo. These receptors were obtained from a person between 18 and 65 years old who received the Ad26.COV2.S COVID-19 vaccine or a placebo.

The chain is built from TRBV3-1 (or the pseudogene TRBV3-2) and TRBJ2-3; possible D gene TRBD2, 6 bases. This CDR3 has 17 amino acids. CDR1 and CDR2 from the germline V gene are LGHDT and YNNKEL (reference sequence). Trimming took 0 bases from V and 2 from J, leaving 15 bases between them. The CDR3 loop is CASSQDRRLGPTDTQYF. Here the CDR3 DNA reads TGTGCCAGCAGCCAAGATCGGCGACTAGGGCCCACAGATACGCAGTATTTT.

This chain uses TRBV7-9 with TRBJ1-2; D is perhaps TRBD1 (5 bases). Trimming left V 5 bases short and J 0 bases short, with 16 bases between. Germline V gene data show CDR1 as SEHNR and CDR2 as FQNEAQ (reference sequence). The CDR3 has 16 amino acids. CDR3 amino acids: CASSQLFRDSNYGYTF. For the CDR3, the DNA is TGTGCCAGCAGCCAACTCTTCAGGGATTCTAACTATGGCTACACCTTC.

This rearrangement joins TRBV18 to TRBJ1-5; possibly TRBD1 for D (5 bases). CDR1 is KGHSH and CDR2 is LQKENI in the germline V gene. Trimming removed 0 bases at V and 4 bases at J, with 10 bases between. This CDR3 has 15 residues. The DNA of the CDR3 is TGTGCCAGCTCACCACCTCAGGGTTGGAATCAGCCCCAGCATTTT. Encoded protein: CASSPPQGWNQPQHF.

The V and J genes are TRBV13 and TRBJ2-1; D may be TRBD2 (6 bases). From germline, CDR1 is PRHDT and CDR2 FYEKMQ (reference sequence). V was trimmed by 3 bases and J by 5 bases, leaving 17 bases between them. CDR3 length: 16 amino acids. This chain's CDR3 is CASSFFRLRTNNEQFF. The CDR3 DNA sequence: TGTGCCAGCAGCTTCTTCCGTTTGCGGACTAACAATGAGCAGTTCTTC.